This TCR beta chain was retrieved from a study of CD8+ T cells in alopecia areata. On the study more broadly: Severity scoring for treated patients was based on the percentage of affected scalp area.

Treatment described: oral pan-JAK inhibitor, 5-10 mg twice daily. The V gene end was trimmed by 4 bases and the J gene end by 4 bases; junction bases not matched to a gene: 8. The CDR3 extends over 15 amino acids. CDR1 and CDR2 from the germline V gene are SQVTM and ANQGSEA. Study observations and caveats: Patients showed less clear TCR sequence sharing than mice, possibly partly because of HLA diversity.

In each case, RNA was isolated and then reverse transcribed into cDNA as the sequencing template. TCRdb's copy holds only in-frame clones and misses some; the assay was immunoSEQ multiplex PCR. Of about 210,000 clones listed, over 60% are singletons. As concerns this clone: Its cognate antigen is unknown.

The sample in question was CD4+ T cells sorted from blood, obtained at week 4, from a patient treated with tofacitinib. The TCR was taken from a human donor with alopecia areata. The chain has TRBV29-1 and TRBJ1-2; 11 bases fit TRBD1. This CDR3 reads CSVGTGGFRGYGYTF. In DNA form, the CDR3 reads TGCAGCGTTGGGACAGGGGGCTTTAGGGGCTATGGCTACACCTTC.